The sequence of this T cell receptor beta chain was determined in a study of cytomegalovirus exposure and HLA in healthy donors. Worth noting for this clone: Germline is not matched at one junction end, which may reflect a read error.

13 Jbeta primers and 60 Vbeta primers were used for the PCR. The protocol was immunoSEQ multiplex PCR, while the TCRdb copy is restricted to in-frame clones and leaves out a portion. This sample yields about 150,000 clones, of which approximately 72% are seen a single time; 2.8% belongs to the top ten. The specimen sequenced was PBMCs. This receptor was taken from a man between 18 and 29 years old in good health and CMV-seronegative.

This chain's CDR3 is CASHREGSGANGLTF. DNA of the CDR3: TGTGCCAGTCACAGGGAAGGGTCCGGGGCCAACGGCCTGACTTTC. This chain joins TRBV28 and TRBJ2-6; possible D gene TRBD1, 6 bases. This CDR3 is 15 amino acids long. The germline gives CDR1 MDHEN, CDR2 SYDVKM.